This T cell receptor (beta chain) was documented in a study of monozygotic twins with inflammatory bowel disease. In regard to this clonotype: The antigen remains undetermined.

Study findings and constraints: Healthy twins showed more clonotype sharing with others than IBD patients, especially patients with disease activity. No one strong IBD-associated signal or clonotype was supported. Patient-specific immunosuppressive treatments may have made repertoires more variable.

Germline-derived CDR1 and CDR2 are MGHRA and YSYEKL. The CDR3 length is 15 residues. Each UMI, carrying a 6-nucleotide sample barcode, came from template switching. Using the 5' RACE reads, TCRdb records one entry per CDR3 protein without DNA. This sample contains some 160,000 distinct CDR3 sequences. V gene TRBV4-1 combines with J gene TRBJ2-7; the D call from TCRdb, TRBD2, cannot be confirmed without DNA. The receptor was isolated from a human donor with ulcerative colitis or Crohn's disease, or a healthy co-twin of an affected twin (not recorded which). Sequenced material: blood. This chain's CDR3 is CASSRARGSSYEQYF.